A selection of T cell receptor beta chains follows, all from one sample in a study of blood T cell repertoires in COVID-19. The protocol was immunoSEQ multiplex PCR, while the TCRdb copy is restricted to in-frame clones and leaves out a portion. The repertoire holds about 480,000 clones, with roughly 87% as singletons. Material for sequencing was PBMCs or T cells enriched from blood (not recorded which). The receptors derive from a woman aged 18-29 years with acute COVID-19. CDR3s include the opening cysteine and the closing phenylalanine or tryptophan. A D gene is named only where the DNA matches it firmly.

D	V	J	CDR3	DNA
.	TRBV30	TRBJ1-6	CAWKGGSHNSPLHF	TGTGCCTGGAAGGGAGGGTCTCATAATTCACCCCTCCACTTT
.	TRBV30	TRBJ1-2	CAWSVRRGAQGYGYTF	TGTGCCTGGAGTGTACGGCGGGGGGCGCAAGGCTATGGCTACACCTTC
TRBD1	TRBV19	TRBJ1-5	CASSIGDRDNQPQHF	TGTGCCAGTAGTATAGGGGACAGGGACAATCAGCCCCAGCATTTT
.	TRBV10-3	TRBJ1-1	CAIGKGLTEAFF	TGTGCCATCGGGAAGGGGCTCACTGAAGCTTTCTTT
TRBD1	TRBV7-2	TRBJ2-7	CASSFGQAVSYEQYF	TGTGCCAGCAGCTTCGGACAGGCCGTTTCCTACGAGCAGTACTTC
TRBD1	TRBV25-1	TRBJ1-6	CASRATGVMASPLHF	TGTGCCAGCAGAGCCACAGGGGTCATGGCATCACCCCTCCACTTT
.	TRBV7-9	TRBJ2-3	CASSLTGGGTDTQYF	TGTGCCAGCAGCTTAACTGGCGGTGGGACAGATACGCAGTATTTT
.	TRBV12-3/TRBV12-4	TRBJ2-3	CASSLQDTQYF	TGTGCCAGCAGTCTGCAGGATACGCAGTATTTT
TRBD1	TRBV28	TRBJ1-5	CASATGKSNQPQHF	TGTGCCAGCGCGACAGGGAAAAGCAATCAGCCCCAGCATTTT
.	TRBV19	TRBJ1-6	CATRDWSSYNSPLHF	TGTGCCACCCGGGACTGGAGCTCCTATAATTCACCCCTCCACTTT
.	TRBV24-1	TRBJ1-2	CATSDSGLYGYTF	TGTGCCACCAGTGATTCAGGACTCTATGGCTACACCTTC
TRBD1	TRBV29-1	TRBJ2-7	CSVAGGGTYEQYF	TGCAGCGTTGCAGGGGGTGGTACCTACGAGCAGTACTTC
TRBD2	TRBV3-1/TRBV3-2	TRBJ2-7	CASSQWTSGSKNEQYF	TGTGCCAGCAGCCAATGGACTAGCGGGAGTAAAAACGAGCAGTACTTC
TRBD1	TRBV6-5	TRBJ2-1	CASRPGTGSYNEQFF	TGTGCCAGCAGGCCCGGGACAGGCTCCTACAATGAGCAGTTCTTC
TRBD1	TRBV12-3/TRBV12-4	TRBJ1-2	CASRWTGNYGYTF	TGTGCCAGCAGGTGGACAGGGAATTATGGCTACACCTTC